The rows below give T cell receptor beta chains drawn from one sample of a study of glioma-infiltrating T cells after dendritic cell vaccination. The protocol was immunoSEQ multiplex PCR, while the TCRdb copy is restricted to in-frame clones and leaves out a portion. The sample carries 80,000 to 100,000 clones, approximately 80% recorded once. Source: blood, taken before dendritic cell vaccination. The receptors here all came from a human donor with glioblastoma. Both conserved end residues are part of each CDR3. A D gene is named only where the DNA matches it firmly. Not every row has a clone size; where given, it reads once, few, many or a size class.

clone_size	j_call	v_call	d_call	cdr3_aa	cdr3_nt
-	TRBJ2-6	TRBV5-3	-	CARSVPGALPYSGANVLTF	TGTGCCAGAAGCGTTCCAGGGGCGCTACCTTACTCTGGGGCCAACGTCCTGACTTTC
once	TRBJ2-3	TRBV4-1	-	CASRGGPSFTDTQYF	TGCGCCAGCAGGGGGGGACCGAGCTTCACAGATACGCAGTATTTT
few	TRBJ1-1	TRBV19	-	CAIWNRAATEAFF	TGTGCCATCTGGAACAGGGCGGCCACTGAAGCTTTCTTT
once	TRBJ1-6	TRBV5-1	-	CASSLVVHSPLHF	TGCGCCAGCAGCTTGGTCGTCCATTCACCCCTCCACTTT
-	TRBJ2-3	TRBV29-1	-	CSVVRGPNTDTQYF	TGCAGCGTTGTGCGGGGGCCCAACACAGATACGCAGTATTTT
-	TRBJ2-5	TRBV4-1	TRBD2	CASSQDLFLAGSGQETQYF	TGCGCCAGCAGCCAAGATCTGTTCCTAGCGGGGAGCGGCCAAGAGACCCAGTACTTC
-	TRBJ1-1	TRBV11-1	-	CASSFHPRDTEAFF	TGTGCCAGCAGCTTCCACCCCCGGGACACTGAAGCTTTCTTT
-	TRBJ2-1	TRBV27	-	CASSGGTDLGSVEQFF	TGTGCCAGCAGTGGAGGGACAGACTTAGGGTCCGTTGAGCAGTTCTTC
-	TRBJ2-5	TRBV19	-	CASSIGGTRRETQYF	TGTGCCAGTAGTATTGGGGGGACCAGGAGAGAGACCCAGTACTTC
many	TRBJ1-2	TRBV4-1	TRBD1	CASSQDLGTGGASGYTF	TGCGCCAGCAGCCAAGATCTGGGGACAGGGGGCGCCTCTGGCTACACCTTC
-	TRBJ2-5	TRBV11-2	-	CASSLRPGPPETQYF	TGTGCCAGCAGCTTACGTCCAGGGCCACCAGAGACCCAGTACTTC
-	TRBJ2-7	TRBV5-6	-	CASSSGSPTYEQYF	TGTGCCAGCAGCTCCGGGAGCCCCACCTACGAGCAGTACTTC